This T cell receptor beta chain was identified during a study of cytomegalovirus exposure and HLA in healthy donors. Study-wide results and caveats: Indistinguishability led to the exclusion of some V segments, TRBV6-2 and TRBV6-3 included. In a later analysis, TCR association rates varied by HLA locus: DRB1 most, HLA-C fewest.

The donors gave bone marrow, and they were healthy. The PCR ran on 60 Vbeta and 13 Jbeta primers. Original processing methods: In a later analysis, 8.5 million to 14 million of 75 million to 90 million unique beta chains occurred in at least two donors. The assay was immunoSEQ multiplex PCR, and TCRdb's table has in-frame clones only and misses some. The V and J calls and clone size are taken from that table; D and trimming were inferred from the DNA. The sample lists some 130,000 clones; about 85% were seen once. About this clone: Its antigen is unidentified.

Per the germline V gene, CDR1 is SGHVS and CDR2 is FQNEAQ. The CDR3 runs 11 residues. V lost 5 bases and J lost 3, with 5 bases in between. The clonotype was recovered from a female donor in good health and CMV-seronegative. The material sequenced was PBMCs. This rearrangement joins TRBV7-8 to TRBJ2-7; D is unresolved. The CDR3 DNA is TGTGCCAGCAGCCCAGACTACGAGCAGTACTTC. Residues: CASSPDYEQYF. Full variable domain (rest looked up from reference TRBV7-8 and TRBJ2-7): GAGVSQSPRYKVAKRGQDVALRCDPISGHVSLFWYQQALGQGPEFLTYFQNEAQLDKSGLPSDRFFAERPEGSVSTLKIQRTQQEDSAVYLCASSPDYEQYFGPGTRLTVT.